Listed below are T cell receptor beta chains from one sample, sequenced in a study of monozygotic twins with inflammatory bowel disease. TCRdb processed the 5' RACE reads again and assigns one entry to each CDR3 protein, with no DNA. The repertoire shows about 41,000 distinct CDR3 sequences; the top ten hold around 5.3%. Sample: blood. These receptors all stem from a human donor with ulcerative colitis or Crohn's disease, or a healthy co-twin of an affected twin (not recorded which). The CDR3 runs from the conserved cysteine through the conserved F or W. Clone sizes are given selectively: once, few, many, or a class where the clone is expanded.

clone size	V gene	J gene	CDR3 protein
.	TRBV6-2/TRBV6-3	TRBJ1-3	CASRRRDSTFSGNTIYF
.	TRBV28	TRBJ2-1	CASSLGGRVSYNEQFF
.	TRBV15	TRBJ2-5	CATSRKGQGPETQYF
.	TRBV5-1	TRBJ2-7	CASSLLSGPYEQYF
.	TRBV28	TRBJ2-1	CASSLSSGRVNNEQFF
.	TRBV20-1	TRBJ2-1	CSAETRFGLGNEQFF
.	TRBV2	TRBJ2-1	CASTPTSASYNEQFF
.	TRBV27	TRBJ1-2	CASSLGTGGWGYTF
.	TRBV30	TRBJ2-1	CAWSVGQVYEQFF
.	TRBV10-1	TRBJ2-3	CASSRTDPRTDTQYF
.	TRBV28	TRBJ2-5	CASRSALIRETQYF
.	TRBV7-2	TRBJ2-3	CASSFGLANTDTQYF
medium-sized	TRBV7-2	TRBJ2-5	CASSPPPAGGQETQYF
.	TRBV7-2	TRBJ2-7	CASSSGTSSYEQYF
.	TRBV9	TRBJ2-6	CASSESVNSGANALTF
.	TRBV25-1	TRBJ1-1	CASRSDRVVTEAFF
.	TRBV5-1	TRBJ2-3	CASSLTGATADTQYF
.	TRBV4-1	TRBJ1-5	CASRASGEQPQHF
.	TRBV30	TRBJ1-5	CAWSVREGQPQHF
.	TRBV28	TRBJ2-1	CASLLRLAGVYNEQFF
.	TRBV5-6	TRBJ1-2	CASSPGRRTNYGYTF
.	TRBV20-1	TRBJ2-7	CSARDGTSGAPSYEQYF
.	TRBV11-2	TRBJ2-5	CASSPSLAGGQETQYF
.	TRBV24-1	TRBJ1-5	CATSASGGMRQPQHF
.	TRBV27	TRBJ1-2	CASKDTGTMNYGYTF
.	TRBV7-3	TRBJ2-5	CASSLQGGEWETQYF
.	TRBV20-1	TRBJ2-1	CSANPMSSYNEQFF
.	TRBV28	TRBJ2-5	CASSWSIRAPIETQYF
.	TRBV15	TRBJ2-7	CATSRVGAGGDEQYF
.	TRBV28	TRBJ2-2	CASRPTGFPSTGELFF
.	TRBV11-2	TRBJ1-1	CASSLDLGGQGITEAFF
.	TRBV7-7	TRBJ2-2	CASSSARGSNTGELFF
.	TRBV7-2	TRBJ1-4	CASSLPRSGTGGEKLFF
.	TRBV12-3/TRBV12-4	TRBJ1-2	CASSFRKTGGLEYGYTF
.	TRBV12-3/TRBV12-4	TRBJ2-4	CASRPDRERAKNIQYF
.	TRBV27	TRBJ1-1	CASSLISGGGEAFF
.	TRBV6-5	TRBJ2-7	CASSYRGLKLEQYF
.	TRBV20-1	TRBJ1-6	CSARMGQVNSPLHF
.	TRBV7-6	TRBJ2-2	CASSSRTRRAGELFF
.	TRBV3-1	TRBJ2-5	CASSQDSSRGQTQYF
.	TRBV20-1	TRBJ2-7	CSAWGGAGGKEQYF
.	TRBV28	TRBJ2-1	CASTSLAGETYNEQFF
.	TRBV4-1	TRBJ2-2	CASSPNARLAGGELFF